These 27 T cell receptor beta chains were sequenced from one sample in a study of molecular identifiers for immune sequencing clone quantification. From the PCR reads, TCRdb called clonotypes with MiXCR, one entry per CDR3 protein. The data show approximately 20,000 distinct CDR3 sequences, about a fifth seen once. Sequenced sample: naive CD8+ T cells from blood, with Jurkat cell RNA spiked in. Subset of the sample: FACS-sorted CD8+CD4-CCR7+CD45RA+ naive T cells. Receptors originate from a human donor in good health. Some libraries in this study had Jurkat cell RNA spiked in.

This clonotype was seen only a few times. The chain has TRBV7-8 and TRBJ2-5; 9 nucleotides match TRBD2. The CDR3 has 15 amino acids. V dropped 1 base and J dropped 5; count of bases not matched to a gene: 5. Germline lookup yields CDR1 SGHVS and CDR2 FQNEAQ. As DNA, the CDR3 is TGTGCCAGCAGCTTAGTAGCGGGAGTCGGGGAGACCCAGTACTTC. This codes for CASSLVAGVGETQYF.

This clonotype showed up just a few times. The chain links TRBV5-1 to TRBJ1-1, with D hard to call. Germline V lookup: CDR1 SGHRS, CDR2 YFSETQ. The CDR3 has 17 residues. V lost 0 bases and J lost 1, with 16 bases in between. The CDR3 protein is CASSLVSQGRRNTEAFF. In DNA, the CDR3 is TGCGCCAGCAGCTTGGTCTCCCAAGGCAGGCGGAACACTGAAGCTTTCTTT.

Points on this clonotype: This sequence may be a read error, since a much larger clone differs from it by one base. This chain joins TRBV25-1 and TRBJ1-1; D remains unclear. The CDR3 runs to 12 residues. Germline CDR1 is MGHDK and CDR2 is SYGVNS. V was clipped by 9 bases and J by 10 bases, with 18 bases between them. The DNA of the CDR3 is TGTGCCAGTTACGGACCGGGCTTGACAGCTTTCTTT. This codes for CASYGPGLTAFF.

This clonotype was picked up a small number of times. The rearrangement joins TRBV27 to TRBJ2-2; 8 nucleotides align to TRBD2. This CDR3 is built from 16 residues. Per the germline V gene, CDR1 is MNHEY and CDR2 is SMNVEV (reference sequence). V gave up 6 bases and J gave up 5 bases; unmatched junction bases: 11. CDR3 sequence reads: CASRSPGTRGTGELFF. The CDR3, as DNA: TGTGCCAGCAGATCCCCCGGGACTAGGGGGACCGGGGAGCTGTTTTTT.

This clonotype was seen a handful of times. Compared with germline, one end of the junction differs, possibly owing to a read error. The rearrangement joins TRBV2 to TRBJ2-7, with unresolved D. Germline-derived CDR1 and CDR2 are SNHLY and FYNNEI. This CDR3 region has 12 residues. The CDR3 loop is CASNEMGYEQYF. The CDR3 bases are TGTGCCAGCAATGAAATGGGCTACGAGCAGTACTTC.

A word on this clonotype: An end of the junction does not agree with germline; a read error may underlie this. J is TRBJ2-3 and V is TRBV5-6; the match to TRBD1 covers 9 bases. The CDR3 loop spans 12 amino acids. Germline V gene sequence: CDR1 SGHDT, CDR2 YYEEEE. The CDR3 loop is CVSSPGQGIIDF. The CDR3 DNA reads TGTGTCAGCAGCCCTGGACAGGGGATCATCGATTTT. The whole variable domain, remainder taken from reference TRBV5-6 and TRBJ2-3, is DAGVTQSPTHLIKTRGQQVTLRCSPKSGHDTVSWYQQALGQGPQFIFQYYEEEERQRGNFPDRFSGHQFPNYSSELNVNALLLGDSALYLCVSSPGQGIIDFGPGTRLTVL.

About this clonotype: A much larger clone lies a single base off, so this may be a read error. The chain recombines TRBV28 with TRBJ2-2; TRBD1 might be the D (6 bases). The CDR3 covers 14 residues. Germline CDR1 is MDHEN and CDR2 is SYDVKM. CDR3 DNA: TGTGCCAGCAGTACAGGGATGATCACCGGGGAGCTGTCTTTT. Its translation is CASSTGMITGELSF. Combining the CDR3 with reference TRBV28 and TRBJ2-2 gives the whole variable domain DVKVTQSSRYLVKRTGEKVFLECVQDMDHENMFWYRQDPGLGLRLIYFSYDVKMKEKGDIPEGYSVSREKKERFSLILESASTNQTSMYLCASSTGMITGELSFGEGSRLTVL.

The sample holds many counts of this clonotype. The chain links TRBV28 to TRBJ1-1; D is undetermined. The CDR3 contains 12 residues. CDR1 and CDR2 (germline): MDHEN, SYDVKM. V was trimmed by 6 bases and J by 0 bases, leaving 5 bases between them. CDR3: CASSPVNTEAFF. The DNA of the CDR3 is TGTGCCAGCAGCCCCGTGAACACTGAAGCTTTCTTT.

This clonotype was found a few times. This chain's CDR3 is CASSQRDRPQETQYF. The CDR3 DNA reads as TGTGCCAGCAGCCAGAGGGACAGGCCCCAAGAGACCCAGTACTTC. This chain links TRBV7-8 with TRBJ2-5; 8 positions agree with TRBD1. This CDR3 is built from 15 residues. The germline V gene encodes CDR1 SGHVS and CDR2 FQNEAQ. V lost 5 bases to trimming and J lost 1 base; unmatched junction nucleotides: 6.

As concerns this clonotype: This could be a read error, since a much larger clone is one nucleotide away. The V gene is TRBV28, the J gene TRBJ1-6; no reliable D call. In germline, CDR1 is MDHEN, CDR2 SYDVKM. Trimming left V 7 bases short and J 14 bases short, with 18 bases between. The CDR3 runs 13 residues. Written as DNA, the CDR3 is TGTGCCAGCAACACCCCGTCGGACTCATCCCTCCACTTT. It codes for CASNTPSDSSLHF.

A word on this clonotype: This may stem from a read error, because a much larger clone lies one nucleotide away. The chain recombines TRBV7-9 with TRBJ2-1; D gene uncertain. The CDR3 loop spans 15 amino acids. Germline CDR1 is SEHNR and CDR2 is FQNEAQ (reference sequence). The CDR3 here is CASSLMTGAYDEQFF. CDR3 nucleotide sequence: TGTGCCAGCAGCTTAATGACTGGCGCCTACGATGAGCAGTTCTTC.

Relative to its sample, this clonotype is medium-sized. This rearrangement joins TRBV7-7 to TRBJ2-5; 11 bases match TRBD2. The CDR3 sequence is 15 residues long. Germline CDR1 reads SSHAT; CDR2 reads FNYEAQ (reference sequence). The V gene end was trimmed by 5 bases and the J gene end by 2 bases; junction bases not matched to a gene: 4. CDR3 loop: CASSPLAGVQETQYF. The CDR3 DNA reads TGTGCCAGCAGCCCACTAGCGGGAGTTCAAGAGACCCAGTACTTC.

The chain employs TRBV11-2 and TRBJ1-1, with D uncertain. V was pared by 2 bases and J by 1 base, with 5 bases between. The CDR3 is 13 amino acids. Germline assignment: CDR1 SGHAT and CDR2 FQNNGV. CDR3 sequence reads: CASSLWGNTEAFF. CDR3 in DNA: TGTGCCAGCAGCTTATGGGGGAACACTGAAGCTTTCTTT.

This clonotype was counted many times. The CDR3 nucleotides read TGTGCCAGCAGTTTACCCGACACAGCGAACACCGGGGAGCTGTTTTTT. This gives the protein CASSLPDTANTGELFF. The chain has TRBV28 and TRBJ2-2; no reliable D call. The V and J ends lost 2 bases and 0 bases respectively, with 10 bases between them. In germline, CDR1 is MDHEN, CDR2 SYDVKM. The CDR3 is 16 residues long.

In its sample, this clonotype is medium-sized. The chain has TRBV9 and TRBJ1-6; D is unresolved. V was trimmed by 0 bases and J by 7 bases, leaving 17 bases between them. CDR1 is SGDLS, CDR2 YYNGEE, per germline. CDR3 length: 17 residues. Here the CDR3 reads CASSVDGFVRVNSPLHF. CDR3 DNA sequence: TGTGCCAGCAGCGTAGACGGTTTTGTACGCGTAAATTCACCCCTCCACTTT.

This clonotype counts as medium-sized (0.01 to 0.1%). The V and J genes are TRBV28 and TRBJ2-2; D not resolved. CDR1 and CDR2 from the germline V gene are MDHEN and SYDVKM. This CDR3 is built from 13 residues. The ends were cut back, 4 bases at V and 1 base at J, with 4 bases in the middle. The CDR3 sequence: CASSSGNTGELFF. The CDR3 nucleotides read TGTGCCAGCAGTTCGGGGAACACCGGGGAGCTGTTTTTT.

Remarks on this clonotype: With a much larger clone just one base away, this may be a read error. The gene calls are TRBV7-6 and TRBJ2-1; a possible D gene is TRBD2 (7 bases). The CDR3 is 15 residues long. The V gene lost 6 bases and the J gene lost 7 bases, with 19 bases spanning the gap. Germline CDR1 and CDR2: SGHVS and FNYEAQ. This CDR3 is CASRPREIQGNEQFF. As DNA, the CDR3 is TGTGCCAGCAGACCGCGGGAGATCCAGGGGAATGAGCAGTTCTTC.

This clonotype was counted at least ten times. The chain combines TRBV29-1 with TRBJ2-7; no clear D gene. The CDR3 loop spans 12 amino acids. Germline loops: CDR1 SQVTM, CDR2 ANQGSEA. V shed 4 bases and J shed 2 bases, with 9 bases lying between them. The CDR3 reads CSVGAGTYEQYF. The CDR3 nucleotides are TGCAGCGTTGGTGCAGGAACCTACGAGCAGTACTTC.

Details on this clonotype: A much larger clone is a single base away; this may be a read error. The V and J genes are TRBV28 and TRBJ2-7; D is possibly TRBD1 (6 bases). Germline V gene lookup returns CDR1 MDHEN and CDR2 SYDVKM. This CDR3 comprises 12 residues. Trimming removed 4 bases at V and 4 bases at J, with 8 bases between. The CDR3 DNA reads as TGTGCCAGCAGTTGGGACATATACGAGCAGTACTTC. This gives the protein CASSWDIYEQYF.

With regard to this clonotype: A much larger clone is a single base away; this may be a read error. The gene calls are TRBV27 and TRBJ2-5; D gene uncertain. Germline CDR1 is MNHEY and CDR2 is SMNVEV (reference sequence). This CDR3 is built from 14 residues. CDR3 DNA sequence: TGTGCCAGCAGTCCGCGACCGTACCAAAAGACCCAGTACTTC. Protein: CASSPRPYQKTQYF.

This clonotype has ten or more counts. Written as DNA, the CDR3 is TGTGCCAGCAGAGGCGTCCGGGAGACCCAGTACTTC. Its translation: CASRGVRETQYF. V gene TRBV7-9 combines with J gene TRBJ2-5; D is uncertain. The CDR3 consists of 12 residues. Trimming stripped 6 bases from V and 5 bases from J, with 10 bases between. Germline V gene lookup returns CDR1 SEHNR and CDR2 FQNEAQ (reference sequence).

In this sample, this clonotype turned up many times. The chain couples TRBV20-1 to TRBJ1-1, with 7 positions matching TRBD1. The length of the CDR3 is 12 residues. V dropped 6 bases and J dropped 11; count of bases not matched to a gene: 12. Germline loops: CDR1 DFQATT, CDR2 SNEGSKA (reference sequence). CDR3 loop: CSATGEGAAAFF. The CDR3, as DNA: TGCAGTGCGACTGGGGAGGGGGCCGCCGCTTTCTTT.

The chain links TRBV19 to TRBJ2-1; the match to TRBD2 covers 8 bases. Trimming at V came to 5 bases and at J to 2 bases, leaving 32 bases not matched to a gene. Germline V gene lookup returns CDR1 LNHDA and CDR2 SQIVND (reference sequence). The length of the CDR3 is 24 residues. CDR3 coding DNA: TGTGCCAGTAGTTGGACCACAGGGCTGGGTTCGAGTTCTACTAGCGGAGGGGCCTACAATGAGCAGTTCTTC. Residues: CASSWTTGLGSSSTSGGAYNEQFF.

The genes are TRBV9 and TRBJ2-7; 10 bases are shared with TRBD1. The CDR3 length is 14 residues. Germline V gives CDR1 SGDLS, CDR2 YYNGEE. The junction had 3 bases not matched to a gene; V was cut back by 4 bases and J by 2 bases. CDR3 protein: CASSPTGGTYEQYF. CDR3 DNA: TGTGCCAGCAGCCCGACAGGGGGCACCTACGAGCAGTACTTC. Filled out from reference TRBV9 and TRBJ2-7, the complete variable domain reads DSGVTQTPKHLITATGQRVTLRCSPRSGDLSVYWYQQSLDQGLQFLIQYYNGEERAKGNILERFSAQQFPDLHSELNLSSLELGDSALYFCASSPTGGTYEQYFGPGTRLTVT.

This clonotype came up a few times. V usage is TRBV11-2 and J usage is TRBJ2-7; TRBD1 aligns across 8 bases. V lost 1 base to trimming and J lost 0 bases; unmatched junction nucleotides: 2. The germline gives CDR1 SGHAT, CDR2 FQNNGV. The CDR3 extends over 15 amino acids. CDR3 nucleotide sequence: TGTGCCAGCAGCTTAGGACAGGGGTCCTCCTACGAGCAGTACTTC. Protein: CASSLGQGSSYEQYF. The full variable domain, its missing parts supplied by reference TRBV11-2 and TRBJ2-7, is EAGVAQSPRYKIIEKRQSVAFWCNPISGHATLYWYQQILGQGPKLLIQFQNNGVVDDSQLPKDRFSAERLKGVDSTLKIQPAKLEDSAVYLCASSLGQGSSYEQYFGPGTRLTVT.

With respect to this clonotype: Because it lacks the conserved phenylalanine or tryptophan at the end, this CDR3 is likely a read error. J is TRBJ2-1 and V is TRBV7-6; 8 nucleotides align to TRBD2. Germline V gene lookup returns CDR1 SGHVS and CDR2 FNYEAQ. This CDR3 contains 15 residues. V lost 3 bases, J lost 0 bases, and 1 base stayed unmatched. CDR3 amino acids: CASSFSGSSYNEQFS. Here the CDR3 DNA reads TGTGCCAGCAGCTTCAGCGGGAGCTCCTACAATGAGCAGTTCTCC.

This clonotype came up many times. The chain is built from TRBV9 and TRBJ2-3; D perhaps matches TRBD2 (5 bases). Germline CDR1 is SGDLS and CDR2 is YYNGEE. Trimming left V 0 bases short and J 3 bases short, with 11 bases between. The CDR3 has 15 residues. CDR3: CASSVAGLLTDTQYF. DNA for the CDR3: TGTGCCAGCAGCGTAGCTGGACTCCTGACAGATACGCAGTATTTT. Drawing the rest from reference TRBV9 and TRBJ2-3, the complete variable domain is DSGVTQTPKHLITATGQRVTLRCSPRSGDLSVYWYQQSLDQGLQFLIQYYNGEERAKGNILERFSAQQFPDLHSELNLSSLELGDSALYFCASSVAGLLTDTQYFGPGTRLTVL.